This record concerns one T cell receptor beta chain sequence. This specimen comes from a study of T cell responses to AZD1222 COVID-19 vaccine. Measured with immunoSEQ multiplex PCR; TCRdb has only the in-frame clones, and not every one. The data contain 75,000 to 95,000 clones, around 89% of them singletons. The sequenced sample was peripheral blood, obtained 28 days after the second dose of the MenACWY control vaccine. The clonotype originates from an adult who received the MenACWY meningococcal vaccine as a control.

For the CDR3, the DNA is TGTGCCTGGAGGCCGCGGGGCACAGTTGGTTCACCCCTCCACTTT. Its translation is CAWRPRGTVGSPLHF. The V gene is TRBV30, the J gene TRBJ1-6; tentative D call: TRBD1 (5 bases). Trimming removed 3 bases at V and 9 bases at J, with 18 bases between. The CDR3 spans 15 residues. Germline V gene data show CDR1 as GTSNPN and CDR2 as SVGIG (reference sequence).